This TCR beta chain was captured in a study of T cell repertoires in cytomegalovirus infection. Whole-study context: It was recently identified HLA-C-restricted and well-studied HLA-B-restricted CMV epitopes that the study used.

This CDR3 is built from 14 residues. CDR1 is DFQATT, CDR2 SNEGSKA, per germline (reference sequence). Trimming removed 8 bases from V and 1 base from J, with 17 bases in between. TCRdb reprocessed the reads via MiXCR and lists one record per CDR3 protein. The sample has about 330,000 distinct CDR3 sequences; just under 35% are singletons. This clonotype was counted only a few times. What it binds is not known. The V gene is TRBV20-1, the J gene TRBJ2-5; unclear D gene. The sequence was obtained from a human donor in good health (CMV status not recorded). Some clones in this sample may be carry-over from other donors' samples. Specimen: cultured PBMCs, collected from culture after CMV antigen stimulation. Here the CDR3 reads CSTGALQAQETQYF. The DNA of the CDR3 is TGCAGTACCGGCGCCCTTCAGGCCCAAGAGACCCAGTACTTC.